Described below is a single T cell receptor (beta chain) sequence and its context. Its antigen is still unknown. This entry comes from a study of T cell repertoires in cytomegalovirus infection. TCRdb itself ran the reads through MiXCR, one entry per CDR3 protein. There are about 900,000 distinct CDR3 sequences in the sample; around 32% occur only once, and more than 13% lies in the top ten. Whole-study results and caveats: The response measured ex vivo was dominated by TCR beta clonotypes (HLA-C-restricted and CMV-specific).

Per the germline V gene, CDR1 is MDHEN and CDR2 is SYDVKM. The length of the CDR3 is 15 residues. Losses at the gene ends were 1 base for V and 12 bases for J; bases not matched to a gene: 6. The chain recombines TRBV28 with TRBJ2-6; TRBD1 matches 10 bases. The material was cultured CD8+ T cells from PBMCs, obtained from culture after CMV antigen stimulation. The clonotype was recovered from a human donor in good health (CMV status not recorded). Some clones in this sample may be carry-over from other donors' samples. The CDR3, as DNA: TGTGCCAGCAGTTTATTGAGGGGACAGGGGACCGTCCTGACTTTC. Translated: CASSLLRGQGTVLTF.